This T cell receptor (beta chain) was found in a study of cytomegalovirus exposure and HLA in healthy donors. On this clone itself: Compared with germline, one end of the junction differs, possibly owing to a read error.

PCR primers comprised 60 Vbeta and 13 Jbeta primers. The protocol was immunoSEQ multiplex PCR, while the TCRdb copy is restricted to in-frame clones and leaves out a portion. The sample gives about 190,000 clones, around three quarters of which show up once; about 1.6% is in the top ten. CDR1 is SEHNR, CDR2 FQNEAQ, per germline (reference sequence). This CDR3 contains 14 residues. The receptor comes from a young woman in good health and CMV-seronegative. Sequenced: PBMCs. V gene TRBV7-9 combines with J gene TRBJ2-4, with D possibly matching TRBD2 (5 bases). In DNA, the CDR3 is TGTTCCAGCAGCTCGACCGGGGATAGTAACATTCAGTACTTC. Amino acid sequence: CSSSSTGDSNIQYF.